These 18 T cell receptor beta chains originate from one sample sequenced in a study of tumor and adjacent non-tumor tissue in lung cancer. A modified ARM-PCR protocol with three rounds of nested PCR amplified TCRbeta. TCRdb reprocessed the multiplex PCR reads via MiXCR and lists one record per CDR3 protein. This table holds about 44,000 distinct CDR3 sequences, 55% to 65% found once. RNA was extracted from bulk tissue without any cell sorting. Distant lung tissue was collected more than 3 cm away from the tumor edge. Sequenced input: distant non-tumor lung tissue. These receptors all come from a woman between 65 and 79 years old with non-small cell lung cancer.

CDR3 bases: TGTGCCATCAGTGAGTATGGGACAAGCGGGAGAAACGAGCAGTACTTC. It yields the protein CAISEYGTSGRNEQYF. The chain recombines TRBV10-3 with TRBJ2-7; 8 bases are a match to TRBD2. Germline V lookup: CDR1 ENHRY, CDR2 SYGVKD. This CDR3 comprises 16 residues. Losses at the gene ends were 1 base for V and 5 bases for J; bases not matched to a gene: 10.

In the case of this clonotype: A much larger clone lies one base from this, so it may be a read error. The rearrangement links TRBV11-2 to TRBJ2-7; D remains ambiguous. The germline gives CDR1 SGHAT, CDR2 FQNNGV. Trimming stripped 5 bases from V and 3 bases from J, with 8 bases between. The CDR3 has 12 amino acids. The CDR3 loop reads CASSPPSYEQYF. CDR3 nucleotides: TGTGCCAGCAGCCCCCCCAGCTACGAGCAGTACTTC.

On this clonotype itself: It may be a read error: a sequence one base away is much more abundant. The chain recombines TRBV5-4 with TRBJ2-5; possibly TRBD1 for D (6 bases). Germline V gene lookup returns CDR1 SGHNT and CDR2 YYREEE (reference sequence). The CDR3 spans 15 residues. V was pared by 7 bases and J by 1 base, with 17 bases between. The CDR3 DNA is TGTGCCAGCGGCCATCAGACAGGAATCCAAGAGACCCAGTACTTC. Its translation: CASGHQTGIQETQYF.

Turning to this clonotype: Germline is not matched at one junction end, which may reflect a read error. V and J are TRBV6-1 and TRBJ2-2; the D gene is possibly TRBD2 (5 bases). The CDR3 loop spans 14 amino acids. Per the germline V gene, CDR1 is MNHNS and CDR2 is SASEGT. Here the CDR3 reads CTSSDSIGSWELFF. CDR3 sequence (DNA): TGTACCAGCAGTGACTCCATAGGGAGCTGGGAGCTGTTTTTT.

The chain joins TRBV11-2 to TRBJ1-1, with a tentative D call TRBD1 (6 bases). Trimming removed 5 bases at V and 7 bases at J, with 11 bases between. CDR1 and CDR2 (germline): SGHAT, FQNNGV. CDR3 length: 12 residues. The CDR3 nucleotides read TGTGCCAGCAGCCCATGGGACATTGAAGCTTTCTTT. Amino acids: CASSPWDIEAFF.

Comments on this clonotype: One end of the junction varies from germline; a read error may be responsible. This chain joins TRBV11-1 and TRBJ1-1; tentative D call: TRBD1 (6 bases). This CDR3 spans 15 amino acids. Germline CDR1 and CDR2: SGHAT and FQDESV (reference sequence). The CDR3 protein is CASSHRTVPNTEAFF. CDR3 nucleotide sequence: TGCGCCAGCAGCCATAGGACAGTGCCAAACACTGAAGCTTTCTTT.

Note on this clonotype: One junction end disagrees with the germline gene, perhaps due to a read error. The chain couples TRBV13 to TRBJ2-7; 14 bases agree with TRBD2. CDR3 length equals 16 residues. The germline CDR1 and CDR2 sequences are PRHDT and FYEKMQ (reference sequence). In DNA form, the CDR3 reads TGTGCCAGCAGCCGAGAGACTAGCGGGAGGGGCTACGAACAGTACTTC. As protein: CASSRETSGRGYEQYF.

This clonotype appeared once. The missing conserved phenylalanine or tryptophan at the end of this CDR3 makes a read error likely. The chain couples TRBV4-1 to TRBJ1-1, with D hard to call. The length of the CDR3 is 16 residues. Trimming cost V 0 bases and J 4 bases, with 15 bases left between them. Germline CDR1 and CDR2: MGHRA and YSYEKL. This chain's CDR3 is CASSQESQIGSTEAFL. In DNA, the CDR3 is TGCGCCAGCAGCCAAGAGTCACAGATTGGGAGCACTGAAGCTTTCCTT.

V is TRBV28 and J is TRBJ2-1, with 9 nucleotides matching TRBD1. Germline assignment: CDR1 MDHEN and CDR2 SYDVKM. The V segment lost 6 bases and the J segment 1 base; nucleotides outside the gene matches: 7. The CDR3 runs to 16 residues. CDR3 DNA: TGTGCCAGCAGCTTAACAGGGGGCGCTTCCTACAATGAGCAGTTCTTC. This sequence encodes CASSLTGGASYNEQFF.

This clonotype was picked up one time. It may be a read error: a sequence one base away is much more abundant. The chain recombines TRBV25-1 with TRBJ1-1, with 9 nucleotides matching TRBD1. The CDR3 spans 13 residues. CDR1 and CDR2 (germline): MGHDK, SYGVNS. Here the CDR3 DNA reads TGTGTCAGCAGTCGGACAGGGGACACTGAAGCTTTCTTT. Its protein product is CVSSRTGDTEAFF.

Only a few counts were recorded for this clonotype. The gene calls are TRBV20-1 and TRBJ2-1; 11 bases fit TRBD2. The V gene end was trimmed by 3 bases and the J gene end by 8 bases; junction bases not matched to a gene: 9. The CDR3 loop spans 15 amino acids. Germline CDR1 DFQATT, CDR2 SNEGSKA (reference sequence). The CDR3 DNA reads as TGCAGTGCTAGGATTACTAGCGGGAGATTCGATGAGCAGTTCTTC. This translates into CSARITSGRFDEQFF.

A note on this clonotype: One base away lies a much larger clone, so this may be a sequencing read error. The CDR3 sequence: CASSRGIISNQSQHF. DNA of the CDR3: TGCGCCAGCAGCCGAGGGATCATTAGCAATCAGTCCCAGCATTTT. This chain links TRBV4-1 with TRBJ1-5; D not certain. From germline, CDR1 is MGHRA and CDR2 YSYEKL. CDR3 length equals 15 residues.

Worth noting for this clonotype: A clone one base away is much larger, so this may be a read error. V and J are TRBV20-1 and TRBJ1-1; the D gene is possibly TRBD1 (5 bases). Trimming shortened V by 5 bases and J by 7 bases, and 17 bases separated the two germline ends. In germline, CDR1 is DFQATT, CDR2 SNEGSKA (reference sequence). The CDR3 consists of 13 residues. CDR3 sequence: CSAPTRTWIEAFF. CDR3 sequence (DNA): TGCAGTGCTCCAACAAGGACATGGATTGAAGCTTTCTTT.

This clonotype has ten or more counts. The genes are TRBV28 and TRBJ2-7, with 10 nucleotides matching TRBD1. J gave up 1 base and V 2 bases, and 2 bases lay outside the gene matches. The germline gives CDR1 MDHEN, CDR2 SYDVKM. This CDR3 is built from 15 residues. The CDR3 is CASSLRDRGSYEQYF. The CDR3 DNA sequence: TGTGCCAGCAGTTTAAGGGACAGGGGATCCTACGAGCAGTACTTC.

As regards this clonotype: The junction departs from germline at one end; a sequencing error may be responsible. The CDR3 reads CASSWTGGYNSPPHF. Here the CDR3 DNA reads TGTGCCAGCAGTTGGACAGGAGGCTATAATTCACCCCCCCACTTT. The chain joins TRBV6-6 to TRBJ1-6; 7 positions agree with TRBD1. Per the germline V gene, CDR1 is MNHNY and CDR2 is SVGAGI (reference sequence). The CDR3 contains 15 residues.

In its sample, this clonotype was seen a few times. A much larger clone differs by one base, so this may be a read error. The chain uses TRBV7-8 and TRBJ2-3; 9 nucleotides align to TRBD2. The V gene end was trimmed by 6 bases and the J gene end by 5 bases; junction bases not matched to a gene: 9. This CDR3 is 15 amino acids long. The germline gives CDR1 SGHVS, CDR2 FQNEAQ. The CDR3 reads CASSLTSGRVDTQYF. The CDR3 DNA sequence: TGTGCCAGCAGTTTGACTAGCGGTCGTGTAGATACGCAGTATTTT.

As concerns this clonotype: One end of the junction is discordant with germline, which a read error may explain. The chain combines TRBV11-2 with TRBJ2-2; weak D call: TRBD2 (5 bases). This CDR3 spans 14 amino acids. The germline V gene encodes CDR1 SGHAT and CDR2 FQNNGV. The CDR3 loop is CASSFGSNTGELLF. The DNA for the CDR3 is TGTGCCAGCAGCTTCGGCAGTAACACCGGGGAGCTGCTTTTT.

As regards this clonotype: One base away lies a much larger clone, so this may be a sequencing read error. This chain joins TRBV20-1 and TRBJ2-5; TRBD2 matches at 11 bases. CDR1 is DFQATT and CDR2 is SNEGSKA in the germline V gene (reference sequence). This CDR3 is built from 17 residues. V lost 0 bases, J lost 3 bases, and 9 bases stayed unmatched. The CDR3 spells CSARDQGLLAGEETQYF. CDR3 DNA sequence: TGCAGTGCTAGAGACCAAGGGCTACTAGCGGGAGAAGAGACCCAGTACTTC.